This TCR beta chain derives from a study of high-grade serous ovarian cancer treatment subgroups. The table came from immunoSEQ multiplex PCR; TCRdb's copy has only in-frame clones and leaves some out. The sample contains roughly 15,000 clones, approximately 87% of which appear only once. Tumor samples were taken before definitive surgery or chemotherapy. The CDR3 is 13 residues long. From germline, CDR1 is SGHRS and CDR2 YFSETQ. Trimming removed 4 bases from V and 3 bases from J, with 11 bases in between. This chain links TRBV5-1 with TRBJ2-7; D is unresolved. The sequenced material came from tumor tissue. The source of this sequence is a human donor with high-grade serous ovarian cancer. CDR3 region: CASSPLSSYEQYF. The DNA of the CDR3 is TGCGCCAGCAGCCCCCTTTCGAGCTACGAGCAGTACTTC.